The T cell receptor beta chain described here comes from a study of blood T cells in healthy people across ages. The CDR3 runs to 12 residues. Trimming took 7 bases from V and 4 from J, leaving 11 bases between them. From germline, CDR1 is SGHRS and CDR2 YFSETQ. Primed by a sample-barcoded 5' primer and a J-beta primer mix, a second PCR proceeded for 7 to 11 cycles. TCRdb ran MiXCR on the 5' RACE reads and lists one entry per CDR3 protein. This table holds over 1,200,000 distinct CDR3 sequences, almost 60% found once. With each sample, at least 5 micrograms of total RNA were extracted. A word on this clonotype: Antigen unknown.

Broader study findings: Unsorted PBMCs ruled out conclusive naive versus antigen-experienced comparison. Investigators viewed diversity estimates from one million T cells as underestimates, the study reported. The percentage of naive T cells correlated strongly with TCR beta diversity.

Specimen: blood. The TCR sequence derives from a man aged 18 to 30 in good health. The chain uses TRBV5-1 and TRBJ1-2, with D uncertain. CDR3 sequence: CASQAGGYGYTF. CDR3 in DNA: TGCGCCAGCCAGGCGGGTGGCTATGGCTACACCTTC.